These 23 T cell receptor beta chains came from one sample sequenced in a study of T cell clonality in common variable immunodeficiency. Findings and caveats of the study: Reportedly, TCR beta sequences from common variable immunodeficiency showed fewer deletions and N-nucleotide insertions.

For these TCRs, the target antigens are not known. The assay was immunoSEQ multiplex PCR, and TCRdb's table has in-frame clones only and misses some. The profile covers 25,000 to 35,000 clones, none occurring a single time. The sequencing sample was made of peripheral blood mononuclear cells. These receptors were collected from a human donor with common variable immunodeficiency.

This clone is medium-sized within its sample. Read data end 3 residues before the CDR3 end; the end is taken from the germline J gene. The genes are TRBV18 and TRBJ1-1; D possibly corresponds to TRBD1 (5 bases). Per the germline V gene, CDR1 is KGHSH and CDR2 is LQKENI. The CDR3 extends over 17 amino acids. Trimming stripped 1 base from V and 4 bases from J, with 19 bases between. The sequenced part of the CDR3 DNA is TGTGCCAGCTCACCACTCCCAAAGGGGCGGGGGGGCACTGAA. The encoded protein is CASSPLPKGRGGTE. The whole CDR3 is CASSPLPKGRGGTEAFF.

There are a few counts of this clone. Partial CDR3 DNA: TGCAGTGCTCCGGGACAGGGGTCCTACAATGAG. It encodes CSAPGQGSYNE. The entire CDR3 protein reads CSAPGQGSYNEQFF. The chain links TRBV20-1 to TRBJ2-1, with 10 nucleotides matching TRBD1. From the germline J gene comes the end of the CDR3, since the read stops 3 residues before it. This CDR3 region has 14 residues. Trimming took 5 bases from V and 1 from J; bases not matched to a gene: 2. Germline CDR1 and CDR2: DFQATT and SNEGSKA (reference sequence).

Notes on this clone: From the germline J gene comes the end of the CDR3, since the read stops 3 residues before it. The chain recombines TRBV30 with TRBJ2-7, with 10 bases that match TRBD1. Looked up from germline, CDR1 is GTSNPN and CDR2 is SVGIG (reference sequence). The CDR3 runs to 14 residues. V dropped 2 bases and J dropped 5; count of bases not matched to a gene: 6. The part of the CDR3 DNA that was read is TGTGCCTGGAGTAAAGACAGGGGGCGCAACGAG. Residues: CAWSKDRGRNE. In full, the CDR3 is CAWSKDRGRNEQYF.

This clone came up many times. The CDR3 extends 3 residues past the end of the read, so its final part is completed from the germline J gene. The V call is TRBV2, the J call TRBJ1-4; tentatively, D is TRBD1 (6 bases). V was pared by 6 bases and J by 5 bases, with 10 bases between. The CDR3 spans 13 residues. Germline assignment: CDR1 SNHLY and CDR2 FYNNEI. CDR3 sequence: CASSGQKNEKLFF. The sequenced part of the CDR3 DNA is TGTGCCAGCAGCGGACAGAAAAATGAAAAA.

Worth noting for this clone: The read finishes 3 residues shy of the CDR3 end, and the germline J gene is used to complete it. This chain connects TRBV7-2 to TRBJ2-1; 11 bases fit TRBD2. J lost 5 bases, V lost 3 bases, and 3 bases had no gene match. The CDR3 loop spans 15 amino acids. CDR1 is SGHTA, CDR2 FQGNSA, per germline. CDR3 sequence: CASSFRLAGNNEQFF. CDR3 DNA (partial): TGTGCCAGCAGCTTCCGACTAGCGGGGAACAATGAG.

This clone has ten or more counts. The read falls 3 residues short of the CDR3 end, and the missing part is taken from the germline J gene. The chain is built from TRBV23-1 and TRBJ1-3, with D possibly TRBD1 on 6 matching bases. TRBV23-1 is noted as an ORF with a role that remains uncertain. The CDR3 sequence is 17 residues long. V lost 3 bases, J lost 1 base, and 16 bases lay in between. The part of the CDR3 DNA that was read is TGCGCCAGCAGTCAGGATCACGGGACACATTCTGGAAACACC. Protein: CASSQDHGTHSGNT. The full CDR3 sequence reads CASSQDHGTHSGNTIYF.

This clone was counted at least ten times. Read data end 3 residues before the CDR3 end; the end is taken from the germline J gene. The chain has TRBV11-2 and TRBJ2-4; D may be TRBD1 (5 bases). Trimming pared 5 bases from V and 5 bases from J, leaving 10 bases between. Germline assignment: CDR1 SGHAT and CDR2 FQNNGV. The CDR3 loop spans 13 amino acids. CDR3 DNA (partial): TGTGCCAGCAGCCAGGGTCGGGAAAACATT. Protein: CASSQGRENI. The whole CDR3 reads CASSQGRENIQYF.

This clone was recorded at least ten times. The read falls 3 residues short of the CDR3 end, and the missing part is taken from the germline J gene. The gene calls are TRBV5-1 and TRBJ2-3; a weak D match, TRBD1 (5 bases). This CDR3 has 15 residues. Germline lookup yields CDR1 SGHRS and CDR2 YFSETQ. V lost 2 bases and J 2 bases, leaving 12 bases between the germline ends. CDR3 sequence reads: CASSFKGSFTDTQYF. The CDR3 bases that were read are TGCGCCAGCAGCTTCAAGGGGTCCTTCACAGATACG.

In this sample, this clone turned up a few times. The read terminates 3 residues ahead of where the CDR3 ends, so the germline J gene completes it. V and J are TRBV7-9 and TRBJ1-3, with D hard to call. Germline V gene lookup returns CDR1 SEHNR and CDR2 FQNEAQ (reference sequence). The CDR3 consists of 13 residues. Trimming left V 2 bases short and J 4 bases short, with 6 bases between. The CDR3 loop is CASSLSSGNTIYF. The CDR3 DNA, read in part, is TGTGCCAGCAGCTTAAGCTCGGGAAACACC.

There are many counts of this clone. The read stops 3 residues short of the end of the CDR3; the missing end is completed from the germline J gene. This chain uses TRBV20-1 with TRBJ2-3, with 7 bases identical to TRBD2. The germline CDR1 and CDR2 sequences are DFQATT and SNEGSKA (reference sequence). V shed 5 bases, J shed 6 bases, and the junction held 11 bases outside the gene matches. This CDR3 comprises 14 residues. Incomplete CDR3 DNA: TGCAGTGCTGAGCGGGACCTCTACCCGGATACG. Translated: CSAERDLYPDT. The whole CDR3 reads CSAERDLYPDTQYF.

The sample holds a few counts of this clone. The read ends 3 residues shy of where the CDR3 ends; the end is completed using the germline J gene. V and J are TRBV7-9 and TRBJ2-4; D might be TRBD1 (5 bases). Germline CDR1 reads SEHNR; CDR2 reads FQNEAQ (reference sequence). V was trimmed by 4 bases and J by 3 bases, leaving 10 bases between them. This CDR3 has 14 amino acids. The chain's CDR3 is CASSSTVDKNIQYF. The covered CDR3 bases are TGTGCCAGCAGCTCGACAGTCGACAAAAACATT.

Of note for this clone: The sequenced fragment ends 3 residues before the CDR3 boundary, so the rest is inferred from the germline J gene. V is TRBV19 and J is TRBJ2-1, with TRBD2 as a possible D gene (6 bases). Trimming left V 5 bases short and J 0 bases short, with 11 bases between. The CDR3 is made up of 15 amino acids. Per germline, CDR1 LNHDA and CDR2 SQIVND (reference sequence). CDR3 in amino acids: CASSLGAGSYNEQFF. The DNA read from the CDR3 is TGTGCCAGTAGTCTGGGAGCGGGCTCCTACAATGAG.

This clone was seen repeatedly, ten times or more. The CDR3 bases that were read are TGTGCCAGTAGTATTCCTACAGGGGGAGGTCAGCCC. Translation: CASSIPTGGGQP. The whole CDR3 protein is CASSIPTGGGQPQHF. The chain links TRBV19 to TRBJ1-5, with 8 bases aligning to TRBD1. The sequenced fragment ends 3 residues before the CDR3 boundary, so the rest is inferred from the germline J gene. CDR1 and CDR2 (germline): LNHDA, SQIVND (reference sequence). The CDR3 totals 15 residues. V shed 3 bases, J shed 6 bases, and the junction held 7 bases outside the gene matches. Looking up the rest from reference TRBV19 and TRBJ1-5 gives the full variable domain: DGGITQSPKYLFRKEGQNVTLSCEQNLNHDAMYWYRQDPGQGLRLIYYSQIVNDFQKGDIAEGYSVSREKKESFPLTVTSAQKNPTAFYLCASSIPTGGGQPQHFGDGTRLSIL.

This clone has a count of ten or more. Read data end 3 residues before the CDR3 end; the end is taken from the germline J gene. The chain links TRBV18 to TRBJ1-4; 9 nucleotides match TRBD1. CDR3 length equals 18 residues. V lost 4 bases, J lost 8 bases, and 17 bases stayed unmatched. Germline V lookup: CDR1 KGHSH, CDR2 LQKENI. The DNA read from the CDR3 is TGTGCCAGCTCACGTACATCAGCCGGGACAGGGTACCGGGAAAAA. Protein sequence: CASSRTSAGTGYREK. The entire CDR3 is CASSRTSAGTGYREKLFF.

In this sample, this clone turned up a few times. The read terminates 3 residues ahead of where the CDR3 ends, so the germline J gene completes it. The chain employs TRBV6-4 and TRBJ2-1, with 10 bases matching TRBD2. V lost 3 bases and J lost 5; bases outside the gene matches: 7. Germline lookup yields CDR1 MRHNA and CDR2 SNTAGT. The CDR3 is 16 amino acids. CDR3 bases read: TGTGCCAGCAGTGATAGAGCGGGAGGGACGCACAATGAG. Residues: CASSDRAGGTHNE. The complete CDR3 protein is CASSDRAGGTHNEQFF.

This clone was seen ten or more times. The read terminates 3 residues before the CDR3 end, so the remaining end is supplied by the germline J gene. This sequence joins TRBV5-1 and TRBJ2-2, with D possibly being TRBD2 (5 bases). The V end lost 0 bases, the J end lost 3 bases, and 12 bases lay between the germline ends. Germline CDR1 SGHRS, CDR2 YFSETQ. CDR3 length equals 16 residues. CDR3 amino acids: CASSLAGSKDTGELFF. The part of the CDR3 DNA that was read is TGCGCCAGCAGCTTGGCGGGGAGTAAGGACACCGGGGAG. Complete variable domain (other parts from reference TRBV5-1 and TRBJ2-2): KAGVTQTPRYLIKTRGQQVTLSCSPISGHRSVSWYQQTPGQGLQFLFEYFSETQRNKGNFPGRFSGRQFSNSRSEMNVSTLELGDSALYLCASSLAGSKDTGELFFGEGSRLTVL.

This clone has only a few counts. The CDR3 end lies 3 residues beyond the end of the read and is filled in from the germline J gene. The chain uses TRBV2 and TRBJ2-7; TRBD2 might be the D (5 bases). The CDR3 has 14 residues. V gave up 2 bases and J gave up 0 bases, with 8 bases separating them. CDR1 is SNHLY, CDR2 FYNNEI, per germline. The DNA read from the CDR3 is TGTGCCAGCAGTGAACATCGGGGCTCCTACGAG. Translated: CASSEHRGSYE. The entire CDR3 sequence reads CASSEHRGSYEQYF.

This clone has only a few counts. The read comes to an end 3 residues before the CDR3 does, leaving the germline J gene to fill in the end. This chain links TRBV11-2 with TRBJ1-1; D possibly corresponds to TRBD1 (5 bases). The CDR3 runs to 15 residues. Between the trimmed V and J ends, which lost 1 base and 3 bases, there was a span of 12 bases. Germline CDR1 reads SGHAT; CDR2 reads FQNNGV. The CDR3 here is CASSLGRAGYTEAFF. The CDR3 DNA, read in part, is TGTGCCAGCAGCTTAGGAAGGGCAGGGTACACTGAA.

This clone was counted ten times or more. The read terminates 3 residues before the CDR3 end, so the remaining end is supplied by the germline J gene. The genes are TRBV19 and TRBJ2-3; D not resolved. The CDR3 sequence is 13 residues long. CDR1 and CDR2 (germline): LNHDA, SQIVND (reference sequence). Trimming removed 6 bases from V and 6 bases from J, with 13 bases in between. The CDR3 reads CASSSPPSDTQYF. The CDR3 DNA, read in part, is TGTGCCAGTAGCTCTCCTCCTTCGGATACG. Together with reference TRBV19 and TRBJ2-3, the CDR3 gives the full variable domain: DGGITQSPKYLFRKEGQNVTLSCEQNLNHDAMYWYRQDPGQGLRLIYYSQIVNDFQKGDIAEGYSVSREKKESFPLTVTSAQKNPTAFYLCASSSPPSDTQYFGPGTRLTVL.

This clone occurred many times. The read halts 3 residues ahead of the CDR3 end, with the missing end drawn from the germline J gene. The rearrangement joins TRBV7-2 to TRBJ1-1; TRBD1 agrees at 7 bases. V gave up 3 bases and J gave up 1 base; unmatched junction bases: 2. This CDR3 spans 14 amino acids. Germline values: CDR1 SGHTA, CDR2 FQGNSA. The CDR3: CASSFRTGNTEAFF. CDR3 bases read: TGTGCCAGCAGCTTCCGGACAGGGAACACTGAA.

This clone was detected ten times or more. The CDR3 end is not reached by the read, which stops 3 residues before it; the germline J gene fills it in. The chain combines TRBV2 with TRBJ2-7; D might be TRBD2 (6 bases). Trimming left V 7 bases short and J 5 bases short, with 18 bases between. The CDR3 runs to 14 residues. The germline V gene has CDR1 SNHLY and CDR2 FYNNEI. CDR3 DNA, as far as it was read: TGTGCCAGCAACGGGGGAAGGAACTTGGACGAG. Amino acid sequence: CASNGGRNLDE. The CDR3 in its entirety is CASNGGRNLDEQYF. Drawing the rest from reference TRBV2 and TRBJ2-7, the complete variable domain is EPEVTQTPSHQVTQMGQEVILRCVPISNHLYFYWYRQILGQKVEFLVSFYNNEISEKSEIFDDQFSVERPDGSNFTLKIRSTKLEDSAMYFCASNGGRNLDEQYFGPGTRLTVT.

Regarding this clone: The missing CDR3 end, 3 residues past where the read stops, is filled in from the germline J gene. The V call is TRBV20-1, the J call TRBJ2-1, with D tentatively TRBD2 (5 bases). The CDR3 is made up of 13 amino acids. V was cut by 6 bases and J by 6 bases, with 15 bases left in between. Germline CDR1 reads DFQATT; CDR2 reads SNEGSKA (reference sequence). Here the CDR3 reads CSAPLQTINEQFF. CDR3 DNA, as far as it was read: TGCAGTGCCCCCCTACAGACTATCAATGAG.

This clone was picked up many times. The DNA ends 3 residues before the CDR3 does, and the rest of the CDR3 is filled in from the germline J gene. V is TRBV18 and J is TRBJ1-1, with 11 bases lining up with TRBD1. CDR3 size: 14 residues. J gave up 4 bases and V 6 bases, and 4 bases lay outside the gene matches. Germline values: CDR1 KGHSH, CDR2 LQKENI. This CDR3 is CASSPGTGGTEAFF. CDR3 bases read: TGTGCCAGCTCCCCCGGGACAGGGGGCACTGAA. Using reference TRBV18 and TRBJ1-1 for the parts outside the CDR3, the full variable domain is NAGVMQNPRHLVRRRGQEARLRCSPMKGHSHVYWYRQLPEEGLKFMVYLQKENIIDESGMPKERFSAEFPKEGPSILRIQQVVRGDSAAYFCASSPGTGGTEAFFGQGTRLTVV.